The next 9 T cell receptor beta chains were all read from a single sample in a study of tumor-infiltrating lymphocytes in primary liver carcinoma (dated by TCRdb to 2016 to 2017). Without any cell sorting, total RNA and DNA were extracted together from approximately 22-30 mg of bulk tissue using the AllPrep DNA/RNA mini kit. For sequencing, an Illumina HiSeq 2500 was employed. A constant-region primer and ProtoScript II reverse transcriptase were used to reverse-transcribe TCRbeta-specific cDNA from roughly 0.5 ug total RNA. The TCRbeta libraries were prepared through three rounds of nested multiplex PCR following a slightly modified ARM-PCR procedure. The first two PCR rounds used multiplex TRBV1-TRBV30 forward primers with a Cbeta reverse primer, each for about 10 cycles. Through fastp at Q25 and MiXCR, TCRdb rebuilt clones from the public reads, retaining in-frame beta chains. One record per CDR3 amino acid sequence lists the most common genes and DNA. Across this sample there are approximately 80,000 distinct CDR3 sequences, with approximately 69% seen only once. The ten biggest clones cover less than 30% of the sample.

Sequencing was carried out using tumor-adjacent normal liver tissue. The receptor source for this set is a middle-aged man with primary liver carcinoma and hepatitis B virus infection.

On this clonotype: This CDR3 fails to terminate in the conserved phenylalanine or tryptophan, so it likely reflects a read error. This chain uses TRBV11-2 with TRBJ2-3; 8 nucleotides line up with TRBD2. CDR3 length equals 15 residues. The germline V gene has CDR1 SGHAT and CDR2 FQNNGV. V shed 4 bases and J 3 bases; nucleotides not matched to a gene: 6. The CDR3 nucleotides are TGTGCCAGCAGCTCCCGGGGGGGGGAGACAGATACGCAGTATTAT. This translates into CASSSRGGETDTQYY.

A word on this clonotype: Relative to the germline gene, one junction end is altered; a read error may explain this. The CDR3 coding sequence is TGTACCAGCAGCTTAACTCACGGGGAGCTGTTTTTT. Encoded protein: CTSSLTHGELFF. The V gene is TRBV11-3, the J gene TRBJ2-2; D ambiguous. The CDR3 runs to 12 residues. Germline assignment: CDR1 SGHNT and CDR2 YENEEA.

As to this clonotype: Germline is not matched at one junction end, which may reflect a read error. This chain's CDR3 is CASSLDPWSSGRGETQCF. The CDR3 DNA reads as TGTGCCAGCAGTTTAGATCCGTGGTCTAGCGGGAGAGGAGAGACCCAGTGCTTT. The V call is TRBV11-2, the J call TRBJ2-5, with 10 positions matching TRBD2. From germline, CDR1 is SGHAT and CDR2 FQNNGV. The CDR3 is made up of 18 amino acids. The full variable domain, its missing parts supplied by reference TRBV11-2 and TRBJ2-5, is EAGVAQSPRYKIIEKRQSVAFWCNPISGHATLYWYQQILGQGPKLLIQFQNNGVVDDSQLPKDRFSAERLKGVDSTLKIQPAKLEDSAVYLCASSLDPWSSGRGETQCFGPGTRLLVL.

In its sample, this clonotype was seen once. Sequence at one end of the junction differs from germline and may be a read error. The chain has TRBV11-3 and TRBJ1-2; the D is unclear. Germline CDR1 SGHNT, CDR2 YENEEA. The CDR3 extends over 15 amino acids. The CDR3 sequence: CVSSPVIRINYGYAF. CDR3 DNA sequence: TGTGTCAGCAGCCCTGTGATAAGAATAAACTATGGCTACGCCTTC.

This clonotype was detected only once. The rearrangement links TRBV6-5 to TRBJ2-7; maybe TRBD1 (5 bases). Per the germline V gene, CDR1 is MNHEY and CDR2 is SVGAGI. There are 15 residues in the CDR3. V lost 6 bases and J 2 bases, leaving 17 bases between the germline ends. In DNA form, the CDR3 reads TGTGCCAGCAGCCTGGGGCGGCTCGGTACCTACGAGCAGTACTTC. Translated, it gives CASSLGRLGTYEQYF.

The chain recombines TRBV11-2 with TRBJ2-2; D gene uncertain. Trimming stripped 5 bases from V and 1 base from J, with 8 bases between. Germline V gives CDR1 SGHAT, CDR2 FQNNGV. CDR3 length: 14 amino acids. The CDR3 protein is CASSRRVNTGELFF. The CDR3 bases are TGTGCCAGCAGCCGTAGGGTGAACACCGGGGAGCTGTTTTTT.

J is TRBJ2-1 and V is TRBV6-1, with 11 bases aligning to TRBD1. With V trimmed by 4 bases and J by 6 bases, 5 bases remained unmatched. The CDR3 spans 15 residues. The germline V gene encodes CDR1 MNHNS and CDR2 SASEGT. CDR3 sequence: CASSGDRGFSNEQFF. In DNA form, the CDR3 reads TGTGCCAGCAGTGGGGACAGGGGGTTTAGCAATGAGCAGTTCTTC.

On this clonotype: The limits of the CDR3 on the DNA are not certain, so only TCRdb's listed CDR3 is given. This chain links TRBV11-2 with TRBJ2-6; the D call TRBD1 from the table was never checked on the DNA. Per the germline V gene, CDR1 is SGHAT and CDR2 is FQNNGV. The CDR3 is made up of 20 amino acids, end residues included. Here the CDR3 reads CASSSVLGQEFGIGTNVLTF.

To note about this clonotype: At one end the junction does not follow the germline gene, possibly because of a read error. CDR3 loop: CTTQRPRSGASVLTF. The CDR3 coding sequence is TGTACCACCCAGCGGCCGCGCTCTGGGGCCAGCGTCCTGACTTTC. The J gene is TRBJ2-6, the V gene TRBV11-2; the D gene could be TRBD1 or TRBD2 (5 bases each). The CDR3 runs to 15 residues. CDR1 SGHAT and CDR2 FQNNGV come from the germline V gene.